This T cell receptor beta chain was recovered during a study of blood T cells in healthy people across ages. This CDR3 has 11 amino acids. For the second PCR, which ran for roughly 7 to 11 cycles, a sample-barcoded 5' primer and a J-beta primer mix were used. Sequencing of every sample gave 2.5 million or more CDR3-containing paired-end reads. TCRdb re-called the 5' RACE reads through MiXCR, storing one row per CDR3 protein. The sample contains just over 1 million distinct CDR3 sequences, under 45% of which appear only once. The TCR sequence derives from an older woman in good health. The chain recombines TRBV21-1 with TRBJ2-7; no DNA check was done on the table's D call, TRBD2. The J call may not be correct, given that the DNA end is closer to TRBJ2-5. TRBV21-1 is a pseudogene locus. The sequenced sample consisted of blood. In nucleotides, the CDR3 is TGTGCCAGCCTCCTGCGGGAGACCCAGTACTTC. Residues: CASLLRETQYF.